This T cell receptor beta chain stems from a study of regulatory T cells in long-lasting Graves disease. Study-level points and caveats: Persistent disease was associated with favored TRBV28 usage and with favored use of TRBJ1-2 and TRBJ2-5.

In this sample, this clonotype turned up a few times. Its specificity is unknown. Building the TCR beta libraries relied on iRepertoire HTBI primers, and CDR3 regions underwent Arm-PCR. MiXCR was run by TCRdb on the multiplex PCR reads, yielding one entry per CDR3 protein. This table has more than 300,000 distinct CDR3 sequences, roughly a fifth appearing once. The CDR3 extends over 14 amino acids. Deletions cut 3 bases from V and 3 bases from J, with 14 bases between. CDR1 GTSNPN and CDR2 SVGIG come from the germline V gene (reference sequence). Time point: persistent/refractory GD, antithyroid drugs over 5 years with positive TRAb. Researchers made the TCR library from RNA that was extracted from PBMCs.

The chain is built from TRBV30 and TRBJ1-2; D uncertain. The sequence derives from a female donor with Graves disease. The sequenced sample was peripheral blood mononuclear cells (PBMCs), obtained when the disease was refractory, from a patient treated with antithyroid drugs. This chain's CDR3 is CAWSVREFDYGYTF. The CDR3 DNA reads TGTGCCTGGAGCGTTAGGGAGTTCGACTATGGCTACACCTTC.